The 26 T cell receptor beta chains given below trace back to one sample, sequenced in a study of T-cell memory formation after mild COVID-19. TCRdb re-called the 5' RACE reads through MiXCR, storing one row per CDR3 protein. The profile shows 350,000 to 450,000 distinct CDR3 sequences, approximately 15% of them singletons. Sequenced sample: PBMCs or a T cell subset sorted from them (not recorded which). These receptors all come from a man aged 18 to 29 who had mild COVID-19 (a few samples of this study predate the infection). Cell type and time point are not known.

The rearrangement joins TRBV5-1 to TRBJ2-1; 10 bases map to TRBD2. V lost 0 bases and J lost 7; bases outside the gene matches: 10. The CDR3 covers 17 residues. In germline, CDR1 is SGHRS, CDR2 YFSETQ. CDR3 protein: CASSLGLVAGGDNEQFF. The CDR3 coding sequence is TGCGCCAGCAGCTTGGGGCTGGTAGCGGGGGGAGATAATGAGCAGTTCTTC.

The CDR3 DNA reads as TGTGCCAGCAGCTTAAGGAGAGGGGGGAGCACAGATACGCAGTATTTT. Protein product: CASSLRRGGSTDTQYF. This chain links TRBV11-2 with TRBJ2-3; D is perhaps TRBD1 or TRBD2 (6 bases each). Per germline, CDR1 SGHAT and CDR2 FQNNGV. V was shortened by 2 bases and J by 0 bases, with 12 bases between the two germline ends. CDR3 length: 16 residues.

The V call is TRBV30, the J call TRBJ2-3, with 8 bases identical to TRBD1. This CDR3 is built from 12 residues. Unmatched junction bases numbered 4, after V lost 8 bases and J lost 3 bases. In germline, CDR1 is GTSNPN, CDR2 SVGIG (reference sequence). The CDR3: CALQGETDTQYF. For the CDR3, the DNA is TGTGCCCTACAGGGGGAGACAGATACGCAGTATTTT. Full variable domain (remainder filled in from reference TRBV30 and TRBJ2-3): SQTIHQWPATLVQPVGSPLSLECTVEGTSNPNLYWYRQAAGRGLQLLFYSVGIGQISSEVPQNLSASRPQDRQFILSSKKLLLSDSGFYLCALQGETDTQYFGPGTRLTVL.

The rearrangement uses TRBV6-5 and TRBJ1-1, with D perhaps matching TRBD1 (5 bases). This CDR3 comprises 13 residues. CDR1 MNHEY and CDR2 SVGAGI come from the germline V gene. CDR3 sequence reads: CATTRDGNTEAFF. CDR3 DNA sequence: TGTGCTACGACCCGGGACGGTAACACTGAAGCTTTCTTT.

In this sample, this clonotype turned up many times. V usage is TRBV5-6 and J usage is TRBJ1-2; the match to TRBD1 covers 7 bases. Trimming took 5 bases from V and 8 from J; bases not matched to a gene: 3. The V gene's germline CDR1 is SGHDT and CDR2 YYEEEE. This CDR3 comprises 11 residues. CDR3 nucleotides: TGTGCCAGCAGAGAGGGGGCAGGCTACACCTTC. Translating gives CASREGAGYTF.

The chain joins TRBV3-1 to TRBJ2-5; no firm D call. The CDR3 contains 11 residues. V was clipped by 3 bases and J by 5 bases, with 4 bases between them. CDR1 is LGHDT, CDR2 YNNKEL, per germline (reference sequence). For the CDR3, the DNA is TGTGCCAGCAGCCAGCGGGAGACCCAGTACTTC. Its translation: CASSQRETQYF.

This clonotype has a count of ten or more. This chain joins TRBV5-1 and TRBJ1-6, with 8 bases fitting TRBD1. Germline V lookup: CDR1 SGHRS, CDR2 YFSETQ. This CDR3 is 14 amino acids long. Unmatched junction bases numbered 3, after V lost 4 bases and J lost 6 bases. In nucleotides, the CDR3 is TGCGCCAGCAGCGCGGGACAGGCTAATTCACCCCTCCACTTT. This encodes CASSAGQANSPLHF.

Many counts were recorded for this clonotype. The rearrangement links TRBV4-3 to TRBJ2-4, with D uncertain. The ends were cut back, 0 bases at V and 3 bases at J, with 12 bases in the middle. CDR1 and CDR2 (germline): LGHNA, YSLEER. The CDR3 has 16 residues. This CDR3 reads CASSQDPDGSKNIQYF. In nucleotides, the CDR3 is TGCGCCAGCAGCCAAGATCCTGACGGTAGCAAAAACATTCAGTACTTC.

This clonotype was counted only a few times. The gene calls are TRBV15 and TRBJ2-1; 8 bases are a match to TRBD1. Germline CDR1 is LNHNV and CDR2 is YYDKDF (reference sequence). The CDR3 is 15 residues long. Trimming removed 6 bases from V and 1 base from J; junction bases left unmatched: 5. This chain's CDR3 is CATRTDRGSYNEQFF. As DNA, the CDR3 is TGTGCCACCAGGACCGACAGGGGTTCCTACAATGAGCAGTTCTTC.

This clonotype was recorded a few times. This rearrangement joins TRBV19 to TRBJ2-2, with 8 bases that match TRBD2. With V trimmed by 3 bases and J by 6 bases, 3 bases remained unmatched. CDR1 and CDR2 (germline): LNHDA, SQIVND (reference sequence). This CDR3 spans 14 amino acids. CDR3 in DNA: TGTGCCAGTAGTATCTTCGGGGGGGCCGGGGAGCTGTTTTTT. Encoded protein: CASSIFGGAGELFF.

This clonotype showed up just a few times. The genes are TRBV7-9 and TRBJ1-1; TRBD1 matches at 7 bases. The CDR3 runs to 14 residues. Trimming removed 5 bases from V and 5 bases from J; junction bases left unmatched: 8. Looked up from germline, CDR1 is SEHNR and CDR2 is FQNEAQ (reference sequence). The DNA of the CDR3 is TGTGCCAGCAGCCCTCCGATACAGGGGACTGAAGCTTTCTTT. The encoded protein is CASSPPIQGTEAFF.

CDR3 sequence (DNA): TGCAGTGCCCCGCTCGGGTCCTATGGCTACACCTTC. Translation: CSAPLGSYGYTF. V is TRBV20-1 and J is TRBJ1-2; D gene uncertain. The CDR3 length is 12 residues. The V end lost 6 bases, the J end lost 4 bases, and 12 bases lay between the germline ends. Germline V lookup: CDR1 DFQATT, CDR2 SNEGSKA (reference sequence).

The sample holds a few counts of this clonotype. This rearrangement joins TRBV27 to TRBJ1-1, with 10 bases that match TRBD1. Germline V gives CDR1 MNHEY, CDR2 SMNVEV (reference sequence). J gave up 0 bases and V 5 bases, and 3 bases lay outside the gene matches. The length of the CDR3 is 15 residues. CDR3 amino acids: CASSGTGAMNTEAFF. The CDR3, as DNA: TGTGCCAGCAGTGGGACAGGGGCCATGAACACTGAAGCTTTCTTT.

This clonotype was counted between two and nine times. This chain connects TRBV4-3 to TRBJ2-3; no reliable D call. Trimming shortened V by 3 bases and J by 0 bases, and 13 bases separated the two germline ends. The CDR3 has 16 amino acids. Per germline, CDR1 LGHNA and CDR2 YSLEER. DNA for the CDR3: TGCGCCAGCAGCCACCGAAGGAGTACTAGCACAGATACGCAGTATTTT. Protein sequence: CASSHRRSTSTDTQYF.

This chain uses TRBV7-6 with TRBJ2-2; D gene ambiguous. The germline V gene encodes CDR1 SGHVS and CDR2 FNYEAQ. The CDR3 is made up of 17 amino acids. Trimming removed 6 bases from V and 0 bases from J, with 17 bases in between. For the CDR3, the DNA is TGTGCCAGCAGATCCCCCTCCGCACAGACGAACACCGGGGAGCTGTTTTTT. Amino acid sequence: CASRSPSAQTNTGELFF. Variable domain in full (rest from reference TRBV7-6 and TRBJ2-2): GAGVSQSPRYKVTKRGQDVALRCDPISGHVSLYWYRQALGQGPEFLTYFNYEAQQDKSGLPNDRFSAERPEGSISTLTIQRTEQRDSAMYRCASRSPSAQTNTGELFFGEGSRLTVL.

This clonotype occurred a few times. This chain links TRBV5-1 with TRBJ2-3, with D perhaps matching TRBD2 (5 bases). Between the trimmed V and J ends, which lost 6 bases and 6 bases, there was a span of 17 bases. CDR3 size: 14 residues. Germline lookup yields CDR1 SGHRS and CDR2 YFSETQ. The CDR3 DNA reads as TGCGCCAGCACCCGGGAAGGAGTTGGGGATACGCAGTATTTT. It encodes CASTREGVGDTQYF.

This clonotype was observed many times. The chain has TRBV5-4 and TRBJ2-5; 8 nucleotides agree with TRBD2. This CDR3 region has 14 residues. Germline V lookup: CDR1 SGHNT, CDR2 YYREEE (reference sequence). V lost 4 bases, J lost 5 bases, and 7 bases stayed unmatched. For the CDR3, the DNA is TGTGCCAGCAGCACGGGACTAGACGGGGAGACCCAGTACTTC. Protein: CASSTGLDGETQYF.

This clonotype was detected only a few times. V usage is TRBV4-3 and J usage is TRBJ2-5, with 11 positions matching TRBD1. Germline-derived CDR1 and CDR2 are LGHNA and YSLEER. V lost 0 bases, J lost 5 bases, and 8 bases stayed unmatched. The CDR3 loop spans 17 amino acids. CDR3 residues: CASSQDRGGQGGETQYF. CDR3 sequence (DNA): TGCGCCAGCAGCCAAGATCGCGGGGGACAGGGGGGGGAGACCCAGTACTTC.

The J gene is TRBJ2-7, the V gene TRBV28; D gene ambiguous. The V and J ends lost 4 bases and 4 bases respectively, with 17 bases between them. CDR1 is MDHEN, CDR2 SYDVKM, per germline. The CDR3 consists of 15 residues. CDR3 nucleotide sequence: TGTGCCAGCAGTTCCAAGGGTCCAAGAAGTTACGAGCAGTACGTC. Protein sequence: CASSSKGPRSYEQYV.

The chain links TRBV6-2 or TRBV6-3 to TRBJ2-7; 7 bases are a match to TRBD1. CDR1 is MNHEY and CDR2 is SVGEGT in the germline V gene. Trimming removed 2 bases from V and 0 bases from J; junction bases left unmatched: 7. The CDR3 extends over 16 amino acids. The CDR3 sequence: CASSYPTGLGSYEQYV. The DNA for the CDR3 is TGTGCCAGCAGTTACCCGACAGGGTTGGGCTCCTACGAGCAGTACGTC.

This clonotype was observed many times. The V and J genes are TRBV7-9 and TRBJ1-2; TRBD1 matches at 8 bases. J was trimmed by 6 bases and V by 4 bases; bases with no gene match: 13. In germline, CDR1 is SEHNR, CDR2 FQNEAQ (reference sequence). This CDR3 has 16 amino acids. As DNA, the CDR3 is TGTGCCAGCAGCTCATCCCCTTCGGACAGGGATCATGGCTACACCTTC. Protein: CASSSSPSDRDHGYTF.

The sample holds a few counts of this clonotype. The chain links TRBV7-6 to TRBJ2-1; TRBD1 is a possible D gene (6 bases). The germline gives CDR1 SGHVS, CDR2 FNYEAQ. The length of the CDR3 is 15 residues. Trimming left V 1 base short and J 9 bases short, with 16 bases between. CDR3 region: CASSLDPGGLSEQFF. The CDR3 DNA is TGTGCCAGCAGCTTAGACCCTGGGGGCCTAAGTGAGCAGTTCTTC.

The chain links TRBV7-9 to TRBJ1-1; 9 bases agree with TRBD1. The CDR3 length is 14 residues. Unmatched junction bases numbered 4, after V lost 5 bases and J lost 3 bases. CDR1 and CDR2 from the germline V gene are SEHNR and FQNEAQ (reference sequence). This CDR3 reads CASSRDREHTEAFF. CDR3 coding DNA: TGTGCCAGCAGCAGGGACAGGGAACACACTGAAGCTTTCTTT. The variable domain in full, completed from reference TRBV7-9 and TRBJ1-1, reads DTGVSQNPRHKITKRGQNVTFRCDPISEHNRLYWYRQTLGQGPEFLTYFQNEAQLEKSRLLSDRFSAERPKGSFSTLEIQRTEQGDSAMYLCASSRDREHTEAFFGQGTRLTVV.

V and J are TRBV7-2 and TRBJ2-4, with 7 bases aligning to TRBD2. Germline-derived CDR1 and CDR2 are SGHTA and FQGNSA. The length of the CDR3 is 15 residues. V gave up 3 bases and J gave up 5 bases; unmatched junction bases: 7. For the CDR3, the DNA is TGTGCCAGCAGCTTGTTCCGGGACTACCAAAACATTCAGTACTTC. Translated: CASSLFRDYQNIQYF.

This clonotype was seen more than once but under ten times. The J gene is TRBJ2-3, the V gene TRBV20-1, with 8 bases that match TRBD1. Losses at the gene ends were 3 bases for V and 0 bases for J; bases not matched to a gene: 2. Germline loops: CDR1 DFQATT, CDR2 SNEGSKA (reference sequence). The CDR3 covers 14 residues. CDR3 amino acids: CSARGTGSTDTQYF. The CDR3, as DNA: TGCAGTGCTAGGGGGACAGGTAGCACAGATACGCAGTATTTT.

This clonotype was detected a few times. The gene calls are TRBV20-1 and TRBJ1-1, with TRBD1 matching over 7 bases. The V gene's germline CDR1 is DFQATT and CDR2 SNEGSKA (reference sequence). J gave up 1 base and V 8 bases, and 7 bases lay outside the gene matches. The CDR3 is 13 amino acids. The CDR3 region is CSTGTDRNTEAFF. Here the CDR3 DNA reads TGCAGTACCGGGACAGACAGGAACACTGAAGCTTTCTTT.